This T cell receptor (beta chain) was recovered during a study of T cell changes during pregnancy in multiple sclerosis. From germline, CDR1 is SNHLY and CDR2 FYNNEI. The CDR3 totals 15 residues. V was pared by 4 bases and J by 0 bases, with 12 bases between. Assay: immunoSEQ multiplex PCR; the TCRdb copy retains only in-frame clones and omits some. Among roughly 80,000 clones listed, around 89% were seen once. The TCR sequence derives from a female donor with multiple sclerosis, enrolled in a pregnancy study. The chain employs TRBV2 and TRBJ1-1, with D possibly matching TRBD1 (5 bases). The sample was peripheral blood, taken before pregnancy. The CDR3 bases are TGTGCCAGCAGTGTGCAGGGTTTCGTGAACACTGAAGCTTTCTTT. Protein product: CASSVQGFVNTEAFF. The full variable domain, in which reference TRBV2 and TRBJ1-1 provide the parts outside the CDR3, is EPEVTQTPSHQVTQMGQEVILRCVPISNHLYFYWYRQILGQKVEFLVSFYNNEISEKSEIFDDQFSVERPDGSNFTLKIRSTKLEDSAMYFCASSVQGFVNTEAFFGQGTRLTVV.